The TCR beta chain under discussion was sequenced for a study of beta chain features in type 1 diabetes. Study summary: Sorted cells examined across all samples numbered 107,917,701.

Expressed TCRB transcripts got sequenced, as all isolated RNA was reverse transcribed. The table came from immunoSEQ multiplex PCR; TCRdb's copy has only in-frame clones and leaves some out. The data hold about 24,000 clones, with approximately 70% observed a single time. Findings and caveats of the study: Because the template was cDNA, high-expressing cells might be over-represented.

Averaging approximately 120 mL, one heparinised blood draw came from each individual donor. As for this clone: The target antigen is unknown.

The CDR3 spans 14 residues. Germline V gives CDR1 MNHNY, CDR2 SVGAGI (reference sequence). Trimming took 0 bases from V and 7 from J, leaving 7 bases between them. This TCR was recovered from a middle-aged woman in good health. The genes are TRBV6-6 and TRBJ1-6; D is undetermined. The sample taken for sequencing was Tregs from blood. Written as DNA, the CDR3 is TGTGCCAGCAGTTACTCGGCACAGAATTCACCCCTCCACTTT. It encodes CASSYSAQNSPLHF.